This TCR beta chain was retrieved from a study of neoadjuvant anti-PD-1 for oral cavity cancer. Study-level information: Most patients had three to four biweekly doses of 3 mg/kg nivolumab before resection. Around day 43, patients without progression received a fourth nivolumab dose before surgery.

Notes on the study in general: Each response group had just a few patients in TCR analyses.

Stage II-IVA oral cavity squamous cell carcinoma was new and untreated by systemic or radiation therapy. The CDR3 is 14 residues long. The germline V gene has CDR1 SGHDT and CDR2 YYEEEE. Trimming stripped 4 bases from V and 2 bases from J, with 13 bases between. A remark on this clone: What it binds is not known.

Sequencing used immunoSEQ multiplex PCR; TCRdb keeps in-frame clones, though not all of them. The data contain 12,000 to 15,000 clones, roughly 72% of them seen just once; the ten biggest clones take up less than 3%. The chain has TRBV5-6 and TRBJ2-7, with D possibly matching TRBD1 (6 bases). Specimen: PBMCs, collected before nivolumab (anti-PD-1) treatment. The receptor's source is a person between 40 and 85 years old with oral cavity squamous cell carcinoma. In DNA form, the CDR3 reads TGTGCCAGCAGCACAGGGACATCCACCTACGAGCAGTACTTC. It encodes CASSTGTSTYEQYF. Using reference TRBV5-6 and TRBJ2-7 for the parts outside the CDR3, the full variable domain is DAGVTQSPTHLIKTRGQQVTLRCSPKSGHDTVSWYQQALGQGPQFIFQYYEEEERQRGNFPDRFSGHQFPNYSSELNVNALLLGDSALYLCASSTGTSTYEQYFGPGTRLTVT.